These 10 T cell receptor beta chains came from one sample sequenced in a study of beta chain features in type 1 diabetes (dated by TCRdb to 2017 to 2018). Libraries came from the immunoSEQ multiplex PCR assay. The entire amount of isolated RNA was reverse transcribed using the High Capacity cDNA Reverse Transcription Kit, so the sequenced TCRB transcripts were expressed ones. TCRdb's version of the immuneACCESS table is confined to in-frame rearrangements and falls short of the full clone set. An unresolved V gene accounts for under half of the shortfall where checked; the remainder is of unknown origin. In this sample the table shows 160,000 or so clones, 9% to 10% of which occur a single time. The ten largest make up 2% to 3% of the sample. Specimen: central memory CD4+ T cells from blood. The receptors stem from a woman under 30 in good health.

The sample holds a few counts of this clone. CDR3 nucleotide sequence: TGTGCCAGCAGTCATACAAGGACAGGTTCCTACGAGCAGTACTTC. Protein sequence: CASSHTRTGSYEQYF. This rearrangement joins TRBV28 to TRBJ2-5, with 7 nucleotides matching TRBD1. With the DNA end fitting TRBJ2-7 better, the J assignment may be wrong. This CDR3 comprises 15 residues. Germline-derived CDR1 and CDR2 are MDHEN and SYDVKM.

This clone has a handful of counts. CDR3 in amino acids: CASSLTGTALGSGYTF. The CDR3 DNA follows: TGCGCCAGCAGCCTAACCGGGACAGCTCTCGGAAGTGGCTACACCTTC. This chain links TRBV5-1 with TRBJ1-2; TRBD1 matches at 7 bases. V lost 4 bases to trimming and J lost 7 bases; unmatched junction nucleotides: 16. Germline V gene sequence: CDR1 SGHRS, CDR2 YFSETQ. The CDR3 totals 16 residues.

This clone was seen a handful of times. The chain uses TRBV7-2 and TRBJ2-7, with 12 bases identical to TRBD2. The CDR3 loop spans 15 amino acids. V lost 6 bases, J lost 2 bases, and 5 bases stayed unmatched. Germline CDR1 SGHTA, CDR2 FQGNSA. CDR3 DNA sequence: TGTGCCAGCAGTCTAGCGGGGGGGGAAGCCTACGAGCAGTACTTC. Its protein product is CASSLAGGEAYEQYF.

A few counts support this clone. The genes are TRBV7-3 and TRBJ2-3; 10 nucleotides line up with TRBD2. The CDR3 is 18 residues long. Looked up from germline, CDR1 is SGHTA and CDR2 is FQGTGA. Trimming removed 5 bases from V and 1 base from J; junction bases left unmatched: 12. The CDR3 spells CASSGGTRTSGGTDTQYF. DNA of the CDR3: TGTGCCAGCAGCGGGGGTACCCGGACTAGCGGAGGCACAGATACGCAGTATTTT.

The chain combines TRBV30 with TRBJ2-7, with a tentative D call TRBD1 (5 bases). The CDR3 contains 15 residues. The V end was cut by 3 bases, the J end by 0 bases, with 15 bases between. Germline values: CDR1 GTSNPN, CDR2 SVGIG (reference sequence). The CDR3 sequence: CAWRDLQGLSYEQYF. Written as DNA, the CDR3 is TGTGCCTGGAGGGATTTGCAGGGCCTCTCCTACGAGCAGTACTTC.

This clone has at least ten counts. The V and J genes are TRBV7-9 and TRBJ1-2; TRBD1 is a possible D gene (5 bases). Trimming removed 5 bases from V and 8 bases from J, with 12 bases in between. Germline loops: CDR1 SEHNR, CDR2 FQNEAQ (reference sequence). This CDR3 is built from 12 residues. CDR3 in amino acids: CASSVDMGGYTF. In nucleotides, the CDR3 is TGTGCCAGCAGCGTGGACATGGGGGGCTACACCTTC.

This clone was detected a few times. This sequence joins TRBV5-1 and TRBJ2-7; tentatively, D is TRBD2 (6 bases). V shed 0 bases and J shed 5 bases, with 18 bases lying between them. CDR3 length: 16 amino acids. Germline V gene lookup returns CDR1 SGHRS and CDR2 YFSETQ. CDR3 coding DNA: TGCGCCAGCAGCTTGGACGGGGCGGGGAGTTGGAACGAGCAGTACTTC. It specifies CASSLDGAGSWNEQYF.

The chain uses TRBV28 and TRBJ2-5; TRBD2 aligns across 11 bases. The junction had 3 bases not matched to a gene; V was cut back by 2 bases and J by 1 base. The CDR3 totals 16 residues. Germline CDR1 and CDR2: MDHEN and SYDVKM. The CDR3 sequence: CASSLTSGGPQETQYF. The CDR3 DNA sequence: TGTGCCAGCAGTTTAACTAGCGGGGGTCCCCAAGAGACCCAGTACTTC. The whole variable domain, remainder taken from reference TRBV28 and TRBJ2-5, is DVKVTQSSRYLVKRTGEKVFLECVQDMDHENMFWYRQDPGLGLRLIYFSYDVKMKEKGDIPEGYSVSREKKERFSLILESASTNQTSMYLCASSLTSGGPQETQYFGPGTRLLVL.

The chain employs TRBV5-1 and TRBJ1-1; TRBD1 might be the D (5 bases). V lost 1 base and J lost 0, with 10 bases in between. CDR3 length: 15 residues. Germline values: CDR1 SGHRS, CDR2 YFSETQ. The DNA for the CDR3 is TGCGCCAGCAGCTTGAATTCCAGGGTGAACACTGAAGCTTTCTTT. It translates to CASSLNSRVNTEAFF.

This clone was detected a few times. The CDR3 region is CASSLQGSLSGANVLTF. The CDR3 DNA is TGTGCCAGCAGCTTACAGGGGTCCCTCTCTGGGGCCAACGTCCTGACTTTC. The chain combines TRBV7-3 with TRBJ2-6; maybe TRBD1 (6 bases). V was trimmed by 2 bases and J by 0 bases, leaving 11 bases between them. The germline V gene encodes CDR1 SGHTA and CDR2 FQGTGA. The CDR3 loop spans 17 amino acids.